Listed below are T cell receptor beta chains from one sample, sequenced in a study of ipilimumab plus nivolumab after autologous stem cell transplantation. Libraries were prepared by immunoSEQ multiplex PCR; TCRdb keeps only in-frame clonotypes and omits some of them. This sample carries roughly 15,000 clones, 80% of them seen once, and the ten largest clones take roughly 10%. Sequences were derived from PBMCs, sampled in a trial of ipilimumab plus nivolumab as post-transplant consolidation. These receptors all stem from a male donor with diffuse large B-cell lymphoma. Each CDR3 is given with its conserved first and last residue. A D gene is named only where the DNA matches it firmly. The size entry is marked missing in some rows and otherwise reads once, few, many or a size class.

D,length,J,size,V,CDR3,DNA
NA,15,TRBJ2-7,NA,TRBV5-1,CASSPDPSALYEQYF,TGCGCCAGCAGCCCCGACCCCAGCGCCCTCTACGAGCAGTACTTC
NA,16,TRBJ1-4,NA,TRBV7-6,CASSYLRGATNEKLFF,TGTGCCAGCAGCTACCTCAGGGGAGCAACTAATGAAAAACTGTTTTTT
TRBD1,15,TRBJ2-2,NA,TRBV13,CASSFGGQGAGELFF,TGTGCCAGCAGCTTCGGGGGACAGGGGGCCGGGGAGCTGTTTTTT
TRBD2,17,TRBJ2-5,NA,TRBV5-1,CASSYLAGGRFQETQYF,TGCGCCAGCAGCTATCTAGCGGGGGGGCGGTTCCAAGAGACCCAGTACTTC
TRBD2,13,TRBJ2-5,NA,TRBV30,CAWSVREGSAQYF,TGTGCCTGGAGTGTACGGGAGGGTTCGGCCCAGTACTTC
NA,14,TRBJ1-2,few,TRBV5-4,CASRREDRYYGYTF,TGTGCCAGCAGGCGTGAGGACAGATACTATGGCTACACCTTC
NA,13,TRBJ2-1,NA,TRBV4-1,CASSQVVRPVAFF,TGCGCCAGCAGCCAAGTTGTCCGGCCCGTGGCGTTCTTC
NA,16,TRBJ2-1,NA,TRBV9,CASSVSGGSSYNEQFF,TGTGCCAGCAGCGTCTCCGGGGGTAGCTCCTACAATGAGCAGTTCTTC
NA,13,TRBJ2-7,NA,TRBV30,CAWSVLLYYEQYF,TGTGCCTGGAGTGTACTCCTGTACTACGAGCAGTACTTC
TRBD1,15,TRBJ1-5,NA,TRBV2,CASSEEQGDVQPQHF,TGTGCCAGCAGTGAGGAACAGGGGGACGTTCAGCCCCAGCATTTT
NA,15,TRBJ1-1,NA,TRBV14,CASSLLPRGGTEAFF,TGTGCCAGCAGCCTCCTCCCGCGGGGTGGCACTGAAGCTTTCTTT
TRBD1,11,TRBJ1-2,NA,TRBV20-1,CSARGGQGTIF,TGCAGTGCTAGAGGGGGACAGGGGACAATTTTC
NA,16,TRBJ1-2,NA,TRBV18,CASSQGPKGESYGYTF,TGTGCCAGCTCACAAGGTCCAAAGGGGGAGAGCTATGGCTACACCTTC
TRBD2,16,TRBJ2-7,NA,TRBV4-3,CASSQAFGSGDYEQYF,TGCGCCAGCAGCCAAGCATTCGGTAGCGGGGACTACGAGCAGTACTTC
NA,13,TRBJ2-7,NA,TRBV30,CAWSTGNSLEQYF,TGTGCCTGGAGTACAGGGAATTCCCTCGAGCAGTACTTC
NA,11,TRBJ2-7,NA,TRBV29-1,CSVTTVYEQYF,TGCAGCGTGACGACAGTCTACGAGCAGTACTTC
NA,13,TRBJ1-2,few,TRBV19,CASSYGANYGYTF,TGTGCCAGTAGTTACGGAGCGAACTATGGCTACACCTTC
NA,12,TRBJ1-1,NA,TRBV5-6,CASSFGGIEAFF,TGTGCCAGCAGCTTTGGTGGAATTGAAGCTTTCTTT
NA,17,TRBJ1-2,NA,TRBV21-1,CASSKPWAEPYNYGYTF,TGTGCCAGCAGCAAACCTTGGGCGGAGCCCTATAACTATGGCTACACCTTC
NA,14,TRBJ1-6,NA,TRBV4-3,CASSQEGQGAPLHF,TGCGCCAGCAGCCAAGAGGGTCAAGGGGCACCCCTCCACTTT
TRBD1,16,TRBJ1-5,NA,TRBV5-6,CASSLHGTVNNQPQHF,TGTGCCAGCAGCTTGCACGGGACAGTTAACAATCAGCCCCAGCATTTT
NA,12,TRBJ2-3,once,TRBV9,CASSVSGDTQYF,TGTGCCAGCAGCGTCTCAGGGGATACGCAGTATTTT
TRBD1,14,TRBJ1-6,few,TRBV7-9,CASSWDSHNSPLHF,TGTGCCAGCAGCTGGGACAGCCATAATTCACCCCTCCACTTT
TRBD2,16,TRBJ2-2,NA,TRBV9,CASSALAGGNTGELFF,TGTGCCAGCAGCGCCCTGGCGGGGGGCAACACCGGGGAGCTGTTTTTT
NA,15,TRBJ2-1,NA,TRBV9,CASSVRDVTDNEQFF,TGTGCCAGCAGCGTCCGGGACGTTACCGACAATGAGCAGTTCTTC
NA,14,TRBJ2-7,once,TRBV7-2,CASSLNKGSYEQYF,TGTGCCAGCAGCTTAAACAAGGGGTCCTACGAGCAGTACTTC
NA,17,TRBJ2-3,once,TRBV5-4,CASSWAVGGASTDTQYF,TGTGCCAGCAGCTGGGCCGTTGGCGGGGCTAGCACAGATACGCAGTATTTT
NA,14,TRBJ1-2,NA,TRBV25-1,CASSDISRNYGYTF,TGTGCCAGCAGTGATATCTCCCGAAACTATGGCTACACCTTC
NA,15,TRBJ1-2,NA,TRBV5-5,CASSLATGQTYGYTF,TGTGCCAGCAGCTTGGCGACAGGTCAGACTTATGGCTACACCTTC
NA,16,TRBJ2-4,NA,TRBV28,CASSFAGPLAKNIQYF,TGTGCCAGCAGTTTTGCGGGGCCGCTAGCCAAAAACATTCAGTACTTC
TRBD1,15,TRBJ2-5,NA,TRBV4-2,CASSRPDRDRETQYF,TGTGCCAGCAGCCGGCCCGACAGGGATCGAGAGACCCAGTACTTC
TRBD1,14,TRBJ1-1,NA,TRBV6-6,CASSFVQGYTEAFF,TGTGCCAGCAGTTTTGTACAGGGGTACACTGAAGCTTTCTTT
TRBD1,15,TRBJ2-5,NA,TRBV5-4,CASSPTGGYSQTQYF,TGTGCCAGCAGTCCGACAGGGGGATACAGCCAGACCCAGTACTTC
NA,15,TRBJ1-4,NA,TRBV21-1,CASSLRGRGNEKLFF,TGTGCCAGCAGTCTAAGGGGGAGGGGTAATGAAAAACTGTTTTTT
TRBD2,17,TRBJ2-5,medium-sized,TRBV29-1,CSVEDGGGGYSQETQYF,TGCAGCGTTGAAGATGGCGGGGGGGGATACTCACAAGAGACCCAGTACTTC
TRBD1,16,TRBJ2-7,NA,TRBV15,CATSSSSQGVLDEQYF,TGTGCCACCAGCAGCTCCAGCCAGGGGGTGCTCGACGAGCAGTACTTC
NA,13,TRBJ2-5,NA,TRBV7-9,CASSLSSWETQYF,TGTGCCAGCAGCTTAAGCTCGTGGGAGACCCAGTACTTC
NA,15,TRBJ2-3,NA,TRBV21-1,CASSKEGQAHRYAVF,TGTGCCAGCAGCAAAGAAGGACAGGCCCACAGATACGCAGTATTT
NA,10,TRBJ1-2,NA,TRBV27,CASWHYGYTF,TGTGCCAGCTGGCACTATGGCTACACCTTC
NA,16,TRBJ1-5,once,TRBV28,CASSARGRGDNQPQHF,TGTGCCAGCAGTGCCCGGGGGAGGGGTGACAATCAGCCCCAGCATTTT
NA,15,TRBJ2-3,once,TRBV5-1,CASSLNSYSTDTQYF,TGCGCCAGCAGCTTGAACAGTTATAGCACAGATACGCAGTATTTT
NA,12,TRBJ1-1,NA,TRBV7-9,CASSLVATEAFF,TGTGCCAGCAGCTTAGTGGCGACTGAAGCTTTCTTT
TRBD2,16,TRBJ2-3,NA,TRBV5-5,CASSAGTSGRTDTQYF,TGTGCCAGCAGCGCAGGGACTAGCGGCCGCACAGATACGCAGTATTTT
TRBD1,15,TRBJ2-3,few,TRBV10-1,CASSEWAGGIDTQYF,TGCGCCAGCAGTGAGTGGGCAGGGGGCATAGATACGCAGTATTTT
NA,14,TRBJ1-6,NA,TRBV27,CASSFGVVNSPLHF,TGTGCCAGCAGTTTTGGGGTGGTTAATTCACCCCTCCACTTT
NA,13,TRBJ1-1,NA,TRBV14,CASSRVSDTEAFF,TGTGCCAGCAGCAGGGTTTCGGACACTGAAGCTTTCTTT
TRBD2,18,TRBJ2-1,NA,TRBV4-3,CASSRQRQTSGGHNEQFF,TGCGCCAGCAGCCGCCAAAGACAGACTAGCGGGGGACACAATGAGCAGTTCTTC
TRBD1,16,TRBJ1-1,NA,TRBV19,CASSTLQGVTYTEAFF,TGTGCCAGTAGTACTTTACAGGGGGTTACGTACACTGAAGCTTTCTTT
NA,11,TRBJ1-2,once,TRBV20-1,CSAPEQGKPTF,TGCAGTGCTCCGGAACAGGGTAAACCCACCTTC
NA,16,TRBJ1-4,NA,TRBV6-6,CASSYPPGTANEKLFF,TGTGCCAGCAGTTACCCTCCAGGGACTGCTAATGAAAAACTGTTTTTT
NA,16,TRBJ1-5,NA,TRBV4-1,CASSQDGGIGNQPQHF,TGCGCCAGCAGCCAAGACGGAGGGATCGGCAATCAGCCCCAGCATTTT
NA,15,TRBJ2-5,NA,TRBV29-1,CSVEGSFPSQETQYF,TGCAGCGTTGAAGGAAGTTTCCCCAGCCAAGAGACCCAGTACTTC